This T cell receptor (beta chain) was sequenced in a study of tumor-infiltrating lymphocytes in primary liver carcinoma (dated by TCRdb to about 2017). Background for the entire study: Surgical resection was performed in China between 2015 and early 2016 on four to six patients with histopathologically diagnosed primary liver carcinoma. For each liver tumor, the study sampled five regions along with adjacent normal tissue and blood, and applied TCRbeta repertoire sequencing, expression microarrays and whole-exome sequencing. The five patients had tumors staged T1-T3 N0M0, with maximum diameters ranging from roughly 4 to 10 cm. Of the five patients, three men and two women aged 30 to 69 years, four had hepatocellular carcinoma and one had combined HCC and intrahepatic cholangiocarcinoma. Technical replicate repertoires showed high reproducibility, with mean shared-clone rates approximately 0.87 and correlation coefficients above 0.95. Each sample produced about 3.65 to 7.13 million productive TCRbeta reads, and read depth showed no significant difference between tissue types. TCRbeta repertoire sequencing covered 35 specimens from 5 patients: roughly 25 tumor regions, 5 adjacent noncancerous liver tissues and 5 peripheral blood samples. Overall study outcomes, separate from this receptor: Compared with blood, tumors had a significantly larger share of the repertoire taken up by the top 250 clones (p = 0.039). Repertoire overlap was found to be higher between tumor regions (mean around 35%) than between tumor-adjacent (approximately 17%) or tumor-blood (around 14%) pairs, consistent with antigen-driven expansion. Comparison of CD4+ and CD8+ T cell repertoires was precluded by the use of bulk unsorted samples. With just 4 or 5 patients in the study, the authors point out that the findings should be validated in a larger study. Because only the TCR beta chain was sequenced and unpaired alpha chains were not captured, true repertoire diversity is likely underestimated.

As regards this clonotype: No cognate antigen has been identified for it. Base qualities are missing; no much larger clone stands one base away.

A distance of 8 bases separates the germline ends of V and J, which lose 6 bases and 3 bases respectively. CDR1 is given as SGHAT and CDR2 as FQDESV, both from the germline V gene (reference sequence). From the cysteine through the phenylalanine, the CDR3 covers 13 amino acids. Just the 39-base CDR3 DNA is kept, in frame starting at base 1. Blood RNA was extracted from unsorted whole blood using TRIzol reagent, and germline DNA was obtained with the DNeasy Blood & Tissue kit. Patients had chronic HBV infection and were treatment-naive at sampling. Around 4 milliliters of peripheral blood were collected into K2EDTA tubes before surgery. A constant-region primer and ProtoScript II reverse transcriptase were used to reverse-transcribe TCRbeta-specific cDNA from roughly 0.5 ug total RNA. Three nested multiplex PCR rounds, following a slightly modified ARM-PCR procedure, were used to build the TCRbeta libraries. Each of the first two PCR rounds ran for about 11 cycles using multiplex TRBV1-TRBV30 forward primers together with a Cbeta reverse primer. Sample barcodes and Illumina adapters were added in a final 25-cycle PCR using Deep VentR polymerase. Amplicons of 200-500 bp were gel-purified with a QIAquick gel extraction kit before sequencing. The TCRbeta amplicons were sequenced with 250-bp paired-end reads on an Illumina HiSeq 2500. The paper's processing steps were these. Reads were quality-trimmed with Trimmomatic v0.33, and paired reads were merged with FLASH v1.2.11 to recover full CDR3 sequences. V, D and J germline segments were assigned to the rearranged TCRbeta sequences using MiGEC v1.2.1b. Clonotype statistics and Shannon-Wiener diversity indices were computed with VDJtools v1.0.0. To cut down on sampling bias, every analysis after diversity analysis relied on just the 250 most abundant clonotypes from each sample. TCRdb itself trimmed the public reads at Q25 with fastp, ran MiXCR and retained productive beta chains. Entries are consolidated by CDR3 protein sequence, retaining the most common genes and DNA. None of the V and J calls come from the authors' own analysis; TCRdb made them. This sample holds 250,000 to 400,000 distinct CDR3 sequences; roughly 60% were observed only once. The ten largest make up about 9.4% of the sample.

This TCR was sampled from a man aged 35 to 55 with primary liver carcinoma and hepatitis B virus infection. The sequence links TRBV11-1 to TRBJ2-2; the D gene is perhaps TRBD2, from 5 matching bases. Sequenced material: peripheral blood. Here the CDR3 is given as CASRRGYTGELFF. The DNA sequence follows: TGTGCCAGCAGACGGGGATACACCGGGGAGCTGTTTTTT.